The clone carrying this TCR beta chain was found a few times. Its target is not known. This CDR3 region has 15 residues. Between the trimmed V and J ends, which lost 2 bases and 0 bases, there was a span of 10 bases. CDR1 is SGHDN and CDR2 is FVKESK in the germline V gene. This entry comes from a study of cytomegalovirus exposure and HLA in healthy donors. PCR amplification relied on 60 Vbeta primers (plus 13 Jbeta primers). Data came from immunoSEQ multiplex PCR; TCRdb stores just in-frame clones and leaves some out. The sample includes some 57,000 clones, less than 85% of them seen just once. General study findings and limits: Within an earlier analysis, most TCR beta V segments proved productive either about 87% or about 30% of the time. There were some public TCRs occurring in many donors, but most TCR sequences were rare. Immune exposure was documented only through CMV serostatus.

This receptor was taken from a woman aged 55-70 years in good health and CMV-seropositive. Sequencing used PBMCs. This chain connects TRBV14 to TRBJ1-2, with a weak D call TRBD1 (5 bases). The CDR3 nucleotides read TGTGCCAGCAGCCAATCACAGGTTACTAACTATGGCTACACCTTC. Translated: CASSQSQVTNYGYTF.